This T cell receptor (beta chain) was recorded in a study of blood T cell repertoires in COVID-19. Overall study: Acute and convalescent COVID-19 samples came from the United States, Italy and Spain. Nucleic acid was either cDNA or gDNA, and it came from T cells, B-cell-depleted T cells, or PBMCs.

Germline V gives CDR1 SGHTA, CDR2 FQGNSA. The ends were cut back, 3 bases at V and 0 bases at J, with 9 bases in the middle. The CDR3 is made up of 14 amino acids. As processed by the authors: Amplified reference gene primers provided the basis for estimating nucleated cell counts. The method was immunoSEQ multiplex PCR; TCRdb's version includes in-frame clones alone and lacks a portion of them. V and J calls and clone size come straight from that table; D and trimming were deduced from the DNA. This table has roughly 150,000 clones, around four fifths appearing once. The chain has TRBV7-2 and TRBJ2-7; perhaps TRBD1 as D (6 bases). This TCR derives from a woman between 70 and 85 years old who had recovered from COVID-19. The sequenced sample was peripheral blood. Written as DNA, the CDR3 is TGTGCCAGCAGCTTGGGGGCCGCCTCCTACGAGCAGTACTTC. This sequence encodes CASSLGAASYEQYF.